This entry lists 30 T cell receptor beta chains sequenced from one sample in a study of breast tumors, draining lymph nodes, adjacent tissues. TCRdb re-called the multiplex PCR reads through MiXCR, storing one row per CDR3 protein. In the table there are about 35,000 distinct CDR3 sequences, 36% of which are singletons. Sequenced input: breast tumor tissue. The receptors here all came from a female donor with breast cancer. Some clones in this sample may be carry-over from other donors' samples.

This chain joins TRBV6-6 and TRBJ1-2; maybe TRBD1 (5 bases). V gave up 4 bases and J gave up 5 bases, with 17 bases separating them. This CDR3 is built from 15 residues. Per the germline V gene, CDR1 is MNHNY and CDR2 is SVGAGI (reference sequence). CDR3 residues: CASSFPGIRPYGYTF. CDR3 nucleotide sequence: TGTGCCAGCAGTTTCCCAGGGATTCGACCTTATGGCTACACCTTC.

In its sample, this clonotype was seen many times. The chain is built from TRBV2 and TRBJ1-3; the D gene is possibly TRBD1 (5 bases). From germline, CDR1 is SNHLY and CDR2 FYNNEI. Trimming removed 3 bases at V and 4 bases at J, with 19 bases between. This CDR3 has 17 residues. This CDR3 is CASSDLGREVLGNTIYF. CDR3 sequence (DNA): TGTGCCAGCAGTGATCTCGGCAGGGAGGTGCTCGGAAACACCATATATTTT.

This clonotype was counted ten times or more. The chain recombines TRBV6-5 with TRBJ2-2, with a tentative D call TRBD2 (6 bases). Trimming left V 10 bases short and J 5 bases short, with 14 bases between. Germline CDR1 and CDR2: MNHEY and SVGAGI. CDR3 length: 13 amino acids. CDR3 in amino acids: CATAGPITGELFF. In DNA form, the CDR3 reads TGTGCCACAGCGGGCCCAATTACCGGGGAGCTGTTTTTT.

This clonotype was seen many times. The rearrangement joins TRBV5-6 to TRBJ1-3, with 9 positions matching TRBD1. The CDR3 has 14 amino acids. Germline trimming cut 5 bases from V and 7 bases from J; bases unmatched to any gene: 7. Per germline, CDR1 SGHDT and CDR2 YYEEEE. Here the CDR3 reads CASRLTGGRNTIYF. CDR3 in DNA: TGTGCCAGCAGACTGACAGGGGGACGGAACACCATATATTTT.

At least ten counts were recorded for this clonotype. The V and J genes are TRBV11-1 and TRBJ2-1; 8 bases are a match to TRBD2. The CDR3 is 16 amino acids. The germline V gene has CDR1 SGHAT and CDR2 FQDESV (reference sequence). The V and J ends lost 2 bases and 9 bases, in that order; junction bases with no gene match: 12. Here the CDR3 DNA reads TGTGCCAGCAGCTTAAGTAGCGGGACTAGGGGAGCTGAGCAGTTCTTC. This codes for CASSLSSGTRGAEQFF.

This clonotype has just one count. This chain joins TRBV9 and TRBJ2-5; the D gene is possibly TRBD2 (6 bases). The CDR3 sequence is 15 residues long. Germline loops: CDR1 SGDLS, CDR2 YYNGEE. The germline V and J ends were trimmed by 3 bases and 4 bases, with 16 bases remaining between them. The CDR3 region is CASSERGGNRETQYF. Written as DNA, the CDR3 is TGTGCCAGCAGCGAGAGAGGAGGGAATAGAGAGACCCAGTACTTC.

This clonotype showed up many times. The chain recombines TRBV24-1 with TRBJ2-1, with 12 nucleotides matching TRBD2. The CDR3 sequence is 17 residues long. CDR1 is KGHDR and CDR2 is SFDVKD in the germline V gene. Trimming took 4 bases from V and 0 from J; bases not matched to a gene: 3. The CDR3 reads CATSDPTSGSSYNEQFF. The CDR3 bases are TGTGCCACCAGTGACCCGACTAGCGGGAGCTCCTACAATGAGCAGTTCTTC.

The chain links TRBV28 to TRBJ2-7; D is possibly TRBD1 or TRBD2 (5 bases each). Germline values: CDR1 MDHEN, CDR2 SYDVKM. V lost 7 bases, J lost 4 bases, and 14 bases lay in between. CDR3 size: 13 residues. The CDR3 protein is CASTTGTAYEQYF. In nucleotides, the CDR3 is TGTGCCAGCACTACCGGGACCGCTTACGAGCAGTACTTC.

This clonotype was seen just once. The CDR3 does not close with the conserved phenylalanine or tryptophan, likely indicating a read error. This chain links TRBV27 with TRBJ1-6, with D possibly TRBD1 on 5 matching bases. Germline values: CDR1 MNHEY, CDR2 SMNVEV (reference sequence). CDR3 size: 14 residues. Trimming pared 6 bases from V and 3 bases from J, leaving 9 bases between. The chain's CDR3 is CASSRGYYNSPLHY. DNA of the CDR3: TGTGCCAGCAGCCGGGGCTACTATAATTCACCCCTCCACTAT.

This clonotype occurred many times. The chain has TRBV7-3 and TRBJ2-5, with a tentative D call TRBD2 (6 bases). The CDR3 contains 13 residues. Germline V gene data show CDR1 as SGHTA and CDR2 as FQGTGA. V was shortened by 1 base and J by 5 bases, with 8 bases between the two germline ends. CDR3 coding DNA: TGTGCCAGCAGCTTAAACGCGGGGGAGACCCAGTACTTC. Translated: CASSLNAGETQYF.

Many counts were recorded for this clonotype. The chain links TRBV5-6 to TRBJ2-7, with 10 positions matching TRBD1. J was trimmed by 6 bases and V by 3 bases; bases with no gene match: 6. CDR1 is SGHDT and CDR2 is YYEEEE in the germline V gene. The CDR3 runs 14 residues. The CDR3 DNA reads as TGTGCCAGCAGCTCTCGACAGGGGGCCCGCGAGCAGTACTTC. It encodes CASSSRQGAREQYF.

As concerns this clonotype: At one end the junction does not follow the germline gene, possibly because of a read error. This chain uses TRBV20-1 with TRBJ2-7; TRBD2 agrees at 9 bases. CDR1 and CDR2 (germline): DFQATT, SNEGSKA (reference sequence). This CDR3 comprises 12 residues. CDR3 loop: CSASGDSYEQHF. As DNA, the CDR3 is TGCAGCGCTAGCGGGGACTCCTACGAGCAGCACTTC.

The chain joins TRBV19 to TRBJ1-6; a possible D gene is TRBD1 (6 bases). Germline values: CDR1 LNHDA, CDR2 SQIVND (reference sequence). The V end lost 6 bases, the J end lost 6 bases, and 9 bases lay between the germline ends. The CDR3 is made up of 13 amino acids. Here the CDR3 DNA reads TGTGCCAGTAGGGGGGCGTCTAATTCACCCCTCCACTTT. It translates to CASRGASNSPLHF.

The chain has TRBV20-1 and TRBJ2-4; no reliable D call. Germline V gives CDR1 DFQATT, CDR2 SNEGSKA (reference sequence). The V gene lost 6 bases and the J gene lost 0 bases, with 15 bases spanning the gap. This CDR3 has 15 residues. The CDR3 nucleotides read TGCAGTGCCCAAGGACGACCCCTAGCCAAAAACATTCAGTACTTC. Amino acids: CSAQGRPLAKNIQYF.

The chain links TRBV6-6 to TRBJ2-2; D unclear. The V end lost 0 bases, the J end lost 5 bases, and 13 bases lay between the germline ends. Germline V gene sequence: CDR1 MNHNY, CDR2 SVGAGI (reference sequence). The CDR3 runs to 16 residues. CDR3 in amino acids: CASSYSGPTWTGELFF. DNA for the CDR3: TGTGCCAGCAGTTACTCTGGGCCCACTTGGACCGGGGAGCTGTTTTTT.

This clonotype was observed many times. This chain's CDR3 is CSARDIARLVSYEQYF. For the CDR3, the DNA is TGCAGTGCTAGAGATATCGCGCGACTAGTCTCCTACGAGCAGTACTTC. The chain links TRBV20-1 to TRBJ2-7; TRBD2 is a possible D gene (6 bases). V lost 0 bases and J 0 bases, leaving 15 bases between the germline ends. There are 16 residues in the CDR3. From germline, CDR1 is DFQATT and CDR2 SNEGSKA (reference sequence).

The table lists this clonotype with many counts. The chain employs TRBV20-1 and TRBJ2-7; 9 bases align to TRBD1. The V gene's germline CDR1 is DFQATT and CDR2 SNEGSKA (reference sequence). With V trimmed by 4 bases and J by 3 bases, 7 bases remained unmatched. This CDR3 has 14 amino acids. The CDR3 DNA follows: TGCAGTGCTATCGCCCCGGGACAGGGCTACGAGCAGTACTTC. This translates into CSAIAPGQGYEQYF.

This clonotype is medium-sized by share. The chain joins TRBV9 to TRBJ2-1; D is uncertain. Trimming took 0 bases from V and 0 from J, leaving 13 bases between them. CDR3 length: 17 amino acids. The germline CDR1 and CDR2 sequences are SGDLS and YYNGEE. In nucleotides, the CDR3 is TGTGCCAGCAGCGTAGGTCCGCGTCCAAGCTCCTACAATGAGCAGTTCTTC. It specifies CASSVGPRPSSYNEQFF.

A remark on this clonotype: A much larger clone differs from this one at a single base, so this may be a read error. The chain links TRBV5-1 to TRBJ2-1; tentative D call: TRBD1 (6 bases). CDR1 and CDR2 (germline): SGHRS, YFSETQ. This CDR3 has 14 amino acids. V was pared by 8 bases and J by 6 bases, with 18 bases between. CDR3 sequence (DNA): TGCGCCAGTCGAACCGGGACATTTAGCAATGAGCAGTTCTTC. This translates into CASRTGTFSNEQFF.

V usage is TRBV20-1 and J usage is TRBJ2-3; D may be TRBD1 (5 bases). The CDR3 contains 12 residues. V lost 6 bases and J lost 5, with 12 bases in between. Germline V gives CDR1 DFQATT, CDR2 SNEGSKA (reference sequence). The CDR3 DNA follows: TGCAGTGCGGGGCTAGTTATAGATACGCAGTATTTT. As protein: CSAGLVIDTQYF.

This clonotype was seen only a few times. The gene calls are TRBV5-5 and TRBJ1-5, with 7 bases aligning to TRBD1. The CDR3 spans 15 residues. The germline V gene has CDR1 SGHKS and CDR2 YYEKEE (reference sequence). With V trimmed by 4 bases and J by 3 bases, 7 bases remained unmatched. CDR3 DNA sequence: TGTGCCAGCAGCAGTACAGGGGCCCCCAATCAGCCCCAGCATTTT. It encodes CASSSTGAPNQPQHF.

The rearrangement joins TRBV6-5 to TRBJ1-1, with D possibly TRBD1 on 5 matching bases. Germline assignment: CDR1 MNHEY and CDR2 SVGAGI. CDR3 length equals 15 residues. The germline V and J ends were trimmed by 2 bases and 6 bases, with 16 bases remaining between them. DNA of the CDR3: TGTGCCAGCAGTTACACGGGGTACGGGACCCCTGAAGCTTTCTTT. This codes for CASSYTGYGTPEAFF.

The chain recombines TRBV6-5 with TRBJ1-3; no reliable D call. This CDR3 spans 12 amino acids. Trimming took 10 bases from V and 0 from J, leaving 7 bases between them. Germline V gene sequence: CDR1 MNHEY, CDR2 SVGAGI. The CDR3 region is CATVSSGNTIYF. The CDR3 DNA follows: TGTGCCACCGTTAGCTCTGGAAACACCATATATTTT.

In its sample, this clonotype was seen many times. The CDR3 loop is CASSSPREPYEQYF. CDR3 bases: TGTGCCAGCAGTTCCCCCAGGGAGCCCTACGAGCAGTACTTC. This rearrangement joins TRBV28 to TRBJ2-7; the D gene could be TRBD1 or TRBD2 (5 bases each). Germline lookup yields CDR1 MDHEN and CDR2 SYDVKM. V was pared by 4 bases and J by 2 bases, with 12 bases between. This CDR3 contains 14 residues.

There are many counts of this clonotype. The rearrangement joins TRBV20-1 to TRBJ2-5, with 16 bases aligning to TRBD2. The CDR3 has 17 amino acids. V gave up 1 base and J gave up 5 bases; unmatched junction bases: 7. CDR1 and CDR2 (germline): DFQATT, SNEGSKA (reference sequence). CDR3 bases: TGCAGTGCTAGAGGGCCGGGACTAGCGGGAGGGCTGGAGACCCAGTACTTC. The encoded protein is CSARGPGLAGGLETQYF.

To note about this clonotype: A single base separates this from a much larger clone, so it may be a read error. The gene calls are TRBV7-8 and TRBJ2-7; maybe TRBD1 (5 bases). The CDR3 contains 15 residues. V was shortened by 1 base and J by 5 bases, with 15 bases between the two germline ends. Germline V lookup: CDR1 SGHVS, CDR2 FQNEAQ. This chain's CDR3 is CASSLETGASHEQYF. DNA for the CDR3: TGTGCCAGCAGCTTAGAAACAGGTGCATCCCACGAGCAGTACTTC.

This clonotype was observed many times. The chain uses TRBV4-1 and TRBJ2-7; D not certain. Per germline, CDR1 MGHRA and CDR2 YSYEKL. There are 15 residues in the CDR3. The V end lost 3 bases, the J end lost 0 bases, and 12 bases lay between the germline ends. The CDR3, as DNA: TGCGCCAGCAGCCAGTCGGCAACGGACTCCTACGAGCAGTACTTC. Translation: CASSQSATDSYEQYF.

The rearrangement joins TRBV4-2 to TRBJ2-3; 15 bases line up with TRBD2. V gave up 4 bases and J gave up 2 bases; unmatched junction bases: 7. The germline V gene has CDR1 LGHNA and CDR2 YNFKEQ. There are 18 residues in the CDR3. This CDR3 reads CASSLRTSGRGATDTQYF. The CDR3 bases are TGTGCCAGCAGCCTCCGGACTAGCGGGAGGGGGGCCACAGATACGCAGTATTTT.

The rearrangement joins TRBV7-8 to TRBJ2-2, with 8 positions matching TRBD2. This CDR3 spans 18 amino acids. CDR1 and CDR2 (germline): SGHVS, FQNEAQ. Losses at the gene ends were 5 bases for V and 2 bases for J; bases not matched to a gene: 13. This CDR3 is CASSRPGLDLSNTGELFF. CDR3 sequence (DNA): TGTGCCAGCAGCAGACCGGGACTAGATCTCTCCAACACCGGGGAGCTGTTTTTT.

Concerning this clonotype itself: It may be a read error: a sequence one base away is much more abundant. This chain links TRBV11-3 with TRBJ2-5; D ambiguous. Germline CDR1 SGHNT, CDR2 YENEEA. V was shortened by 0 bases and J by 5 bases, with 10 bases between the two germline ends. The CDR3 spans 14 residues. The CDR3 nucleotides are TGTGCCAGCAGCTTAGATCCTCGTACCGAGACCCAGTACTTC. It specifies CASSLDPRTETQYF.